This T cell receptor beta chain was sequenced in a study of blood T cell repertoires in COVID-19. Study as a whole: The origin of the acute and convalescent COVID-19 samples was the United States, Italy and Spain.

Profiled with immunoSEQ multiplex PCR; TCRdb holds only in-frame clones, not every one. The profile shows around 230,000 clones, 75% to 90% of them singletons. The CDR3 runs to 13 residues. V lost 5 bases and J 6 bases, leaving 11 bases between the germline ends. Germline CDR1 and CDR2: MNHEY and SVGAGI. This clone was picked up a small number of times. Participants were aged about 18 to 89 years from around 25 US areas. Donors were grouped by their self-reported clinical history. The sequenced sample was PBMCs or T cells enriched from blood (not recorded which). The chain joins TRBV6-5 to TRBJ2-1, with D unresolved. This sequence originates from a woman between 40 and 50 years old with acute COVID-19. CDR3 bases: TGTGCCAGCAGTCTGGGCCCCCTCAATGAGCAGTTCTTC. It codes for CASSLGPLNEQFF.